Listed below are T cell receptor beta chains from one sample, sequenced in a study of regulatory dendritic cells for organ transplantation. Data came from immunoSEQ multiplex PCR; TCRdb stores just in-frame clones and leaves some out. Of about 12,000 clones detected, 79% appear once; the ten largest clones hold 1.1%. Their antigens are not known. The sequenced material came from naive CD8+ T cells from blood cultured with regulatory dendritic cells. The receptors were sampled from a human donor in good health. CDR3s include the opening cysteine and the closing phenylalanine or tryptophan. D genes are given only for firm matches. Expanded clones get a size class; other rows say once, few or many, or leave the size out.

D: NA
size: NA
J: TRBJ1-2
V: TRBV10-2
DNA: TGCGCCAGCAGCCCACACAGCTATGGCTACACCTTC
CDR3: CASSPHSYGYTF

D: NA
size: NA
J: TRBJ1-1
V: TRBV9
DNA: TGTGCCAGCAGCGTAGACACGGGATTTCCGAACACTGAAGCTTTCTTT
CDR3: CASSVDTGFPNTEAFF

D: TRBD1
size: NA
J: TRBJ1-4
V: TRBV7-9
DNA: TGTGCCAGCAGCTTAGACAGGGGGATGAATGAAAAACTGTTTTTT
CDR3: CASSLDRGMNEKLFF

D: TRBD1
size: few
J: TRBJ2-7
V: TRBV9
DNA: TGTGCCAGCAGCCCCTTGCAGGGGGCGCCGACCGAGCAGTACTTC
CDR3: CASSPLQGAPTEQYF

D: TRBD1
size: NA
J: TRBJ1-1
V: TRBV7-9
DNA: TGTGCCAGCACCACAGGGGGCGGAACTTTCTTT
CDR3: CASTTGGGTFF

D: TRBD1
size: few
J: TRBJ1-2
V: TRBV4-3
DNA: TGCGCCAGCAGTACAGGGGGGACGGACTATGGCTACACCTTC
CDR3: CASSTGGTDYGYTF

D: TRBD1
size: NA
J: TRBJ1-2
V: TRBV7-9
DNA: TGTGCCAGCAGCCCTCGACAGGGGGATAACTATGGCTACACCTTC
CDR3: CASSPRQGDNYGYTF

D: TRBD1
size: NA
J: TRBJ1-1
V: TRBV9
DNA: TGTGCCAGCAGCCCAAGGGGACCGGGACAGGGGTCGGGCACTGAAGCTTTCTTT
CDR3: CASSPRGPGQGSGTEAFF

D: TRBD1
size: NA
J: TRBJ2-2
V: TRBV7-2
DNA: TGTGCCAGCAGCCCCATCGCAGGGGGCGAAGGCTCCGGGGAGCTGTTTTTT
CDR3: CASSPIAGGEGSGELFF

D: NA
size: NA
J: TRBJ2-3
V: TRBV6-5
DNA: TGTGCCAGCAGTTACGGCGGGAAAGCAGGCACAGATACGCAGTATTTT
CDR3: CASSYGGKAGTDTQYF

D: TRBD1
size: NA
J: TRBJ2-2
V: TRBV6-5
DNA: TGTGCCAGCAGTTACTCTATACAGGGGACCGGGGAGCTGTTTTTT
CDR3: CASSYSIQGTGELFF

D: TRBD1
size: NA
J: TRBJ2-7
V: TRBV7-9
DNA: TGTGCCAGCAGCGGGCAGGGGGCCGTCGGCTACGAGCAGTACTTC
CDR3: CASSGQGAVGYEQYF

D: TRBD1
size: NA
J: TRBJ2-7
V: TRBV9
DNA: TGTGCCAGCAGCGCACAGGGGTACGAGCAGTACTTC
CDR3: CASSAQGYEQYF

D: NA
size: NA
J: TRBJ1-1
V: TRBV5-1
DNA: TGCGCCAGCAGGGGGGTAACAGGGTGGGGAGCTTTCTTT
CDR3: CASRGVTGWGAFF

D: TRBD2
size: NA
J: TRBJ2-3
V: TRBV4-1
DNA: TGCGCCAGCAGCCAGAGTCAGCGGGGTCACTATACGCAGTATTTT
CDR3: CASSQSQRGHYTQYF

D: TRBD1
size: NA
J: TRBJ2-7
V: TRBV29-1
DNA: TGCAGCGTGGTCCCGACAGGGGGCCACGAGCAGTACTTC
CDR3: CSVVPTGGHEQYF

D: TRBD2
size: NA
J: TRBJ2-1
V: TRBV13
DNA: TGTGCCAGCATGCTTACGTGGGGGGGCTACAATGAGCAGTTCTTC
CDR3: CASMLTWGGYNEQFF

D: NA
size: few
J: TRBJ2-7
V: TRBV11-2
DNA: TGTGCCAGCAGCTTCGCGGGGCCAAACTACGAGCAGTACTTC
CDR3: CASSFAGPNYEQYF

D: TRBD1
size: NA
J: TRBJ1-5
V: TRBV4-3
DNA: TGCGCCAGCAGCCAAGCCTGGACAGGGGCCAATCAGCCCCAGCATTTT
CDR3: CASSQAWTGANQPQHF

D: NA
size: once
J: TRBJ2-2
V: TRBV5-6
DNA: TGTGCCAGCAGCTTCTGGCGGATAAACACCGGGGAGCTGTTTTTT
CDR3: CASSFWRINTGELFF

D: TRBD1
size: NA
J: TRBJ1-4
V: TRBV16
DNA: TGTGCCAGCAGCCAATGGGGACAGGGAAATGAAAAACTGTTTTTT
CDR3: CASSQWGQGNEKLFF

D: NA
size: NA
J: TRBJ1-2
V: TRBV9
DNA: TGTGCCAGCAGCGTAGGCGGGTCCAGTTCAGACCGGCTCTATGGCTACACCTTC
CDR3: CASSVGGSSSDRLYGYTF

D: TRBD1
size: NA
J: TRBJ1-5
V: TRBV4-1
DNA: TGCGCCAGCAGCCAGCAGGGACAGGGAGGCAATCAGCCCCAGCATTTT
CDR3: CASSQQGQGGNQPQHF

D: TRBD2
size: NA
J: TRBJ2-7
V: TRBV4-3
DNA: TGCGCCAGCAGCCAAGATTCTAGCGGGGGGTTCTACGAGCAGTACTTC
CDR3: CASSQDSSGGFYEQYF

D: NA
size: NA
J: TRBJ1-5
V: TRBV2
DNA: TGTGCCAGCGGAACCCCAGGGTCGGTCGGCAATCAGCCCCAGCATTTT
CDR3: CASGTPGSVGNQPQHF

D: NA
size: NA
J: TRBJ2-1
V: TRBV7-6
DNA: TGTGCCAGCAGCTCCGGCCCCGGGACACCTAATGAGCAGTTCTTC
CDR3: CASSSGPGTPNEQFF

D: NA
size: few
J: TRBJ2-7
V: TRBV5-1
DNA: TGCGCCAGCACCGCTTACGGGGTACACTCCTACGAGCAGTACTTC
CDR3: CASTAYGVHSYEQYF

D: NA
size: NA
J: TRBJ2-5
V: TRBV6-5
DNA: TGTGCCAGCAGTTACTCTACTACGGGGGATTCGGACCAGTACTTC
CDR3: CASSYSTTGDSDQYF

D: TRBD1
size: few
J: TRBJ2-7
V: TRBV15
DNA: TGTGCCACCAGCAGCATATTCGGGACAGACTCCTTGGGCGAGCAGTACTTC
CDR3: CATSSIFGTDSLGEQYF

D: NA
size: once
J: TRBJ2-7
V: TRBV11-2
DNA: TGTGCCAGCAGCCCCTTTCAGGCCCACGAGCAGTACTTC
CDR3: CASSPFQAHEQYF

D: NA
size: NA
J: TRBJ1-1
V: TRBV6-5
DNA: TGTGCCAGCCGGACGGGAAGGAACACTGAAGCTTTCTTT
CDR3: CASRTGRNTEAFF

D: TRBD1
size: NA
J: TRBJ2-1
V: TRBV5-6
DNA: TGTGCCAGCAGCTTGTCGGACAGGGGGCTTTCCTACAATGAGCAGTTCTTC
CDR3: CASSLSDRGLSYNEQFF

D: TRBD2
size: NA
J: TRBJ2-3
V: TRBV11-3
DNA: TGTGCCAGCAGCCCATGGCTAGCGGGGGGGTTAGATACGCAGTATTTT
CDR3: CASSPWLAGGLDTQYF

D: NA
size: NA
J: TRBJ2-2
V: TRBV11-2
DNA: TGTGCCAGCAGCTTATCCCAAAGGGGGGGCGGGGAGCTGTTTTTT
CDR3: CASSLSQRGGGELFF

D: NA
size: NA
J: TRBJ2-4
V: TRBV28
DNA: TGTGCCAGCAGTCCCAACAGGGTCGTCGCCAAAAACATTCAGTACTTC
CDR3: CASSPNRVVAKNIQYF

D: NA
size: NA
J: TRBJ1-2
V: TRBV27
DNA: TGTGCCAGCCGAGAGGGAGGAACTTATGGCTACACCTTC
CDR3: CASREGGTYGYTF

D: TRBD1
size: once
J: TRBJ1-5
V: TRBV5-6
DNA: TGTGCCAGCAGCTTGGGACAGGGGGAGCAGCCCCAGCATTTT
CDR3: CASSLGQGEQPQHF

D: NA
size: NA
J: TRBJ2-1
V: TRBV27
DNA: TGTGCCAGCAGTTTAAGACAGGTGCAGTTCTTC
CDR3: CASSLRQVQFF

D: NA
size: NA
J: TRBJ1-2
V: TRBV7-9
DNA: TGTGCCAGCAGCTTATCGGGTTGGGAGGGGAACTATGGCTACACCTTC
CDR3: CASSLSGWEGNYGYTF

D: TRBD1
size: NA
J: TRBJ2-5
V: TRBV29-1
DNA: TGCAGCGTTGATGGGACAGGGCTGTACCAAGAGACCCAGTACTTC
CDR3: CSVDGTGLYQETQYF

D: NA
size: NA
J: TRBJ1-2
V: TRBV19
DNA: TGTGCCAGTACCCTGGGGGCACGAGGCTATGGCTACACCTTC
CDR3: CASTLGARGYGYTF

D: NA
size: NA
J: TRBJ1-1
V: TRBV5-6
DNA: TGTGCCAGCAGCCCCGAAGTAGTTAGCACTGAAGCTTTCTTT
CDR3: CASSPEVVSTEAFF

D: NA
size: NA
J: TRBJ1-3
V: TRBV6-5
DNA: TGTGCCAGCAGTTACTCGAGGAGCTCTGGAAACACCATATATTTT
CDR3: CASSYSRSSGNTIYF

D: NA
size: few
J: TRBJ1-2
V: TRBV10-1
DNA: TGCGCCAGCAGTGAGGACAGCCATGGCTACACCTTC
CDR3: CASSEDSHGYTF

D: NA
size: NA
J: TRBJ2-5
V: TRBV9
DNA: TGTGCCAGCAGCGGGGGCGTGGGGGAGACCCAGTACTTC
CDR3: CASSGGVGETQYF

D: NA
size: NA
J: TRBJ2-3
V: TRBV7-9
DNA: TGTGCCAGCAGCCTAAATTTGAGAAAAAGCACAGATACGCAGTATTTT
CDR3: CASSLNLRKSTDTQYF

D: TRBD1
size: NA
J: TRBJ1-1
V: TRBV5-6
DNA: TGTGCCAGCAGCGAACGACAGGGTTGGACTGAAGCTTTCTTT
CDR3: CASSERQGWTEAFF

D: NA
size: NA
J: TRBJ1-5
V: TRBV11-1
DNA: TGTGCCAGCAGCTTAGTCCGGAAGCGAAACCCCCAGCATTTT
CDR3: CASSLVRKRNPQHF

D: TRBD2
size: NA
J: TRBJ2-5
V: TRBV6-5
DNA: TGTGCCAGCAACCCTGCCACGGGGGGCCAAGAGACCCAGTACTTC
CDR3: CASNPATGGQETQYF

D: TRBD1
size: NA
J: TRBJ1-2
V: TRBV11-3
DNA: TGTGCCAGCAGCACCCGGGACAGGGGCCTCTATGGCTACACCTTC
CDR3: CASSTRDRGLYGYTF

D: NA
size: NA
J: TRBJ1-5
V: TRBV2
DNA: TGTGCCAGCAGTGAAGATCTTGAAGACATAAAGATTGAGCCCCAGCATTTT
CDR3: CASSEDLEDIKIEPQHF

D: NA
size: NA
J: TRBJ1-3
V: TRBV18
DNA: TGTGCCAGCTCACCGACAGCGAGCTCTGGAAACACCATATATTTT
CDR3: CASSPTASSGNTIYF

D: NA
size: NA
J: TRBJ2-7
V: TRBV7-9
DNA: TGTGCCAGCAGCTTAGGAATGGCCTCCTACGAGCAGTACTTC
CDR3: CASSLGMASYEQYF

D: NA
size: few
J: TRBJ2-7
V: TRBV28
DNA: TGTGCCACCCTGAAGGTGACAGCTTACGAGCAGTACTTC
CDR3: CATLKVTAYEQYF

D: TRBD2
size: NA
J: TRBJ2-3
V: TRBV9
DNA: TGTGCCAGCAGCGAGGATGGGGGGGGCACAGATACGCAGTATTTT
CDR3: CASSEDGGGTDTQYF

D: TRBD2
size: once
J: TRBJ2-1
V: TRBV5-5
DNA: TGTGCCAGCAGCTTAATGGCGGGGGGGCTGGACAATGAGCAGTTCTTC
CDR3: CASSLMAGGLDNEQFF

D: NA
size: NA
J: TRBJ2-1
V: TRBV5-6
DNA: TGTGCCAGCTCCCGGGGGGCACCTGACTACAATGAGCAGTTCTTC
CDR3: CASSRGAPDYNEQFF

D: TRBD1
size: NA
J: TRBJ2-5
V: TRBV6-6
DNA: TGTGCCAGCAGTTACTCGGGGACAGGGGATGATCCGTACTTC
CDR3: CASSYSGTGDDPYF

D: NA
size: few
J: TRBJ2-3
V: TRBV4-1
DNA: TGCGCCAGCAGCCAAGATCGGGGAGGAGGGACAGATACGCAGTATTTT
CDR3: CASSQDRGGGTDTQYF

D: NA
size: NA
J: TRBJ1-1
V: TRBV13
DNA: TGTGCCAGCAGCTTTCGTCAAGGGGGAGGGTCCCCGTACACTGAAGCTTTCTTT
CDR3: CASSFRQGGGSPYTEAFF